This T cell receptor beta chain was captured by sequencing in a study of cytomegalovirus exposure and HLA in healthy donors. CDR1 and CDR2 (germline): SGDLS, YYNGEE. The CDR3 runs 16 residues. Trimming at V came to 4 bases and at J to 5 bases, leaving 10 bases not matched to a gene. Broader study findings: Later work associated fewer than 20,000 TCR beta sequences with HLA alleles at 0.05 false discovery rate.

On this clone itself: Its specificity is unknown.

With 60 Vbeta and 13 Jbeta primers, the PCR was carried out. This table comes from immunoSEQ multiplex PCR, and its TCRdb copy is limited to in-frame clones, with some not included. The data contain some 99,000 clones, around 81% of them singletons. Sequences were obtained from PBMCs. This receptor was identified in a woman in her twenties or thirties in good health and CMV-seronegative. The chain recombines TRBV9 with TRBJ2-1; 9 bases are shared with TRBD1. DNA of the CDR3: TGTGCCAGCAGCTCGTACGGGACAGGGCTCGACAATGAGCAGTTCTTC. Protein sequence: CASSSYGTGLDNEQFF.